Listed below are T cell receptor beta chains from one sample, sequenced in a study of OX40 agonist ivuxolimab in advanced cancers. Clones were sequenced by immunoSEQ multiplex PCR, and TCRdb holds only the in-frame ones, with some missing. The sample holds more than 80,000 clones, 91% seen once. This material consisted of CD4+ or CD8+ T cells sorted from blood, taken in a trial of the OX40 agonist ivuxolimab. These receptors all come from an adult with an advanced solid tumor such as melanoma, head and neck, liver or kidney cancer. The CDR3 runs from the conserved cysteine through the conserved F or W. Each record gives: clone size, J gene, V gene, D gene, CDR3 protein, CDR3 DNA. D genes are given only for firm matches. Where a row states a size, it is once, few, many or the class of an expanded clone; other rows omit it.

size: NA
J: TRBJ1-2
V: TRBV6-9
D: NA
CDR3: CASSYSTGAFYGYTF
DNA: TGTGCCAGCAGTTACTCGACGGGGGCCTTCTATGGCTACACCTTC

size: NA
J: TRBJ1-2
V: TRBV19
D: TRBD1
CDR3: CASSIGRDRETGYTF
DNA: TGTGCCAGTAGTATAGGCAGGGACAGGGAGACTGGCTACACCTTC

size: NA
J: TRBJ1-1
V: TRBV9
D: TRBD1
CDR3: CASSPTGGNTEAFF
DNA: TGTGCCAGCAGCCCGACAGGGGGCAACACTGAAGCTTTCTTT

size: NA
J: TRBJ2-7
V: TRBV28
D: NA
CDR3: CARMEGLYEQYF
DNA: TGTGCCAGGATGGAGGGGCTTTACGAGCAGTACTTC

size: NA
J: TRBJ1-2
V: TRBV30
D: NA
CDR3: CAWSGPLRDYGYTF
DNA: TGTGCCTGGAGTGGACCTCTGAGGGACTATGGCTACACCTTC

size: NA
J: TRBJ1-6
V: TRBV9
D: NA
CDR3: CASSVYGQSPLHF
DNA: TGTGCCAGCAGCGTATACGGTCAATCACCCCTCCACTTT

size: once
J: TRBJ2-3
V: TRBV18
D: NA
CDR3: CASSPMGTYTDTQYF
DNA: TGTGCCAGCTCACCCATGGGGACCTACACAGATACGCAGTATTTT

size: NA
J: TRBJ2-1
V: TRBV28
D: NA
CDR3: CASSRGRNSYNEQFF
DNA: TGTGCCAGCAGCCGAGGACGGAACTCCTACAATGAGCAGTTCTTC

size: NA
J: TRBJ1-4
V: TRBV15
D: NA
CDR3: CATSRDMGGANEKLFF
DNA: TGTGCCACCAGCAGAGATATGGGGGGCGCCAATGAAAAACTGTTTTTT

size: NA
J: TRBJ2-3
V: TRBV11-3
D: NA
CDR3: CASSLGTDTQYF
DNA: TGTGCCAGCAGCTTAGGGACAGATACGCAGTATTTT

size: NA
J: TRBJ2-4
V: TRBV7-9
D: NA
CDR3: CASSLGAGLTKNIQYF
DNA: TGTGCCAGCAGCTTAGGGGCAGGACTTACCAAAAACATTCAGTACTTC

size: NA
J: TRBJ2-1
V: TRBV15
D: TRBD2
CDR3: CATSRGGSTYNEQFF
DNA: TGTGCCACCAGCAGAGGCGGGAGTACCTACAATGAGCAGTTCTTC

size: NA
J: TRBJ2-2
V: TRBV27
D: NA
CDR3: CASSFGPTAGELFF
DNA: TGTGCCAGCAGTTTTGGTCCAACGGCGGGGGAGCTGTTTTTT

size: NA
J: TRBJ2-1
V: TRBV5-1
D: NA
CDR3: CASSLGAENEQFF
DNA: TGCGCCAGCAGCTTGGGTGCGGAGAATGAGCAGTTCTTC

size: once
J: TRBJ2-7
V: TRBV25-1
D: TRBD1
CDR3: CASSGGQGNEQYF
DNA: TGTGCCAGCAGTGGGGGACAGGGAAACGAGCAGTACTTC

size: NA
J: TRBJ2-5
V: TRBV5-1
D: NA
CDR3: CASSLQETQYF
DNA: TGCGCCAGCAGCTTGCAAGAGACCCAGTACTTC

size: NA
J: TRBJ1-1
V: TRBV9
D: NA
CDR3: CASSARTANTEAFF
DNA: TGTGCCAGCAGCGCAAGGACAGCGAACACTGAAGCTTTCTTT

size: NA
J: TRBJ1-5
V: TRBV30
D: NA
CDR3: CAWSGGLLGQPQHF
DNA: TGTGCCTGGAGTGGGGGCCTACTGGGACAGCCCCAGCATTTT

size: NA
J: TRBJ2-1
V: TRBV29-1
D: TRBD2
CDR3: CSVELAGGTSYNEQFF
DNA: TGCAGCGTTGAACTAGCGGGAGGGACCTCCTACAATGAGCAGTTCTTC

size: NA
J: TRBJ2-5
V: TRBV4-2
D: TRBD2
CDR3: CASSQDRLAGVRQETQYF
DNA: TGTGCCAGCAGCCAAGATAGACTAGCGGGAGTTCGGCAAGAGACCCAGTACTTC

size: once
J: TRBJ2-7
V: TRBV5-1
D: TRBD2
CDR3: CASSFSEREVSLVGEQYF
DNA: TGCGCCAGCAGCTTTTCTGAGCGGGAGGTTTCCCTAGTTGGCGAGCAGTACTTC

size: NA
J: TRBJ2-5
V: TRBV27
D: NA
CDR3: CASSLSGWRAQETQYF
DNA: TGTGCCAGCAGTTTATCGGGCTGGCGCGCACAAGAGACCCAGTACTTC

size: NA
J: TRBJ2-7
V: TRBV7-8
D: TRBD2
CDR3: CASSLVAGGLYEQYF
DNA: TGTGCCAGCAGCTTGGTGGCGGGAGGGCTCTACGAGCAGTACTTC

size: NA
J: TRBJ1-2
V: TRBV2
D: NA
CDR3: CASRISYGTTYGYTF
DNA: TGTGCCAGCAGGATTTCCTATGGGACAACCTATGGCTACACCTTC

size: NA
J: TRBJ2-7
V: TRBV11-3
D: TRBD1
CDR3: CASSWDSYEQYF
DNA: TGTGCCAGCAGCTGGGACAGCTACGAGCAGTACTTC

size: NA
J: TRBJ2-7
V: TRBV30
D: TRBD1
CDR3: CAWGSTGAQTF
DNA: TGTGCCTGGGGTTCAACAGGGGCTCAAACCTTC

size: NA
J: TRBJ2-7
V: TRBV6-6
D: NA
CDR3: CASSPQTGEQYF
DNA: TGTGCCAGCAGTCCTCAAACGGGTGAGCAGTACTTC

size: NA
J: TRBJ2-3
V: TRBV10-3
D: NA
CDR3: CAISESRGGDGLTDTQYF
DNA: TGTGCCATCAGTGAGTCTAGAGGGGGAGACGGACTCACAGATACGCAGTATTTT

size: NA
J: TRBJ1-1
V: TRBV5-1
D: NA
CDR3: CASSQPVLGEAFF
DNA: TGCGCCAGCAGCCAGCCGGTCCTTGGAGAAGCTTTCTTT